The sample holds many counts of the clone carrying this T cell receptor (beta chain). Antigen unknown. This entry belongs to a study of T-cell reconstitution after alpha-beta-depleted transplantation in children. Broader study findings: Several hundred graft clones that had expanded were reportedly the source of alpha-beta T cells about two months after transplant.

Library preparation (for TCRbeta) was performed with unique molecular identifiers. TCRdb reanalysed the PCR reads using MiXCR and keeps one entry per CDR3 protein. Here the sample spans roughly 790,000 distinct CDR3 sequences, about 16% being singletons. This CDR3 is 16 amino acids long. Germline V CDR1 and CDR2: SGHRS, YFSETQ. The V end was cut by 0 bases, the J end by 0 bases, with 10 bases between. The TCR comes from a male patient between 5 and 17 years old who had a stem cell transplant for acute lymphoblastic leukemia, so the T cells may come from the graft donor. The specimen comprised PBMCs, mostly from graft donor cells, sampled 360 days after TCRalphabeta/CD19-depleted stem cell transplant. The chain couples TRBV5-1 to TRBJ2-1; D is uncertain. This chain's CDR3 is CASSLVLGNSYNEQFF. The CDR3 bases are TGCGCCAGCAGCTTGGTTCTGGGAAACTCCTACAATGAGCAGTTCTTC.